This TCR beta chain was recorded in a study of cytomegalovirus exposure and HLA in healthy donors. Study in general: Drawn from HLA-typed donors, around 85 million unique TCRs were held in an early data release.

This clone was counted a few times. Its antigen remains unidentified. Both 60 Vbeta primers and 13 Jbeta primers went into the PCR. The data were produced by immunoSEQ multiplex PCR, yet TCRdb's version contains in-frame clones alone and is incomplete. The table records roughly 150,000 clones, about 80% of them present only once. Findings and limits, study-wide: A missense variant in DCLRE1C was later tied to TCR beta V- and J-gene trimming.

CDR3 size: 18 residues. CDR1 is SGHNT, CDR2 YYREEE, per germline (reference sequence). Unmatched junction bases numbered 14, after V lost 4 bases and J lost 4 bases. The genes are TRBV5-4 and TRBJ2-3; 11 bases are a match to TRBD2. Sequenced input: PBMCs. The sequence was collected from a woman in her 50s in good health and CMV-seropositive. CDR3 in DNA: TGTGCCAGCAGCCAAACTAGCGGGGGCGCCGGGTCGCCAGATACGCAGTATTTT. This gives the protein CASSQTSGGAGSPDTQYF.